These T cell receptor beta chains were read from a single sample in a study of human CD8 memory T cell subsets. From the 5' RACE reads, TCRdb lists one entry per CDR3 protein and no DNA. This sample contains under 13,000 distinct CDR3 sequences. Source material: CD8+ T cells from PBMCs. The receptors derive from a human donor in good health. Both conserved end residues are part of each CDR3. Clone size is given for some rows only: seen once, a few or many times, or a class if the clone is expanded.

V: TRBV19; size: -; J: TRBJ2-1; CDR3: CASSLTSRTEQFF
V: TRBV11-1; size: -; J: TRBJ2-1; CDR3: CASSLARGNEQFF
V: TRBV6-2/TRBV6-3; size: -; J: TRBJ1-1; CDR3: CASGYSTENTEAFF
V: TRBV29-1; size: -; J: TRBJ1-3; CDR3: CSVKEFSGNTIYF
V: TRBV11-3; size: -; J: TRBJ2-3; CDR3: CASSPRRGSSTDTQYF
V: TRBV4-1; size: -; J: TRBJ2-1; CDR3: CASSQGRRYDSSYNEQFF
V: TRBV15; size: -; J: TRBJ2-3; CDR3: CATSSRNTDTQYF
V: TRBV27; size: -; J: TRBJ2-7; CDR3: CASSRGSSYEQYF
V: TRBV6-6; size: medium-sized; J: TRBJ1-2; CDR3: CASSRKTSNYGYTF
V: TRBV18; size: -; J: TRBJ2-5; CDR3: CASSPRSGGGIETQYF
V: TRBV24-1; size: -; J: TRBJ1-2; CDR3: CATSDSDRSYGYTF
V: TRBV7-9; size: -; J: TRBJ2-1; CDR3: CASSFSPEQFF
V: TRBV2; size: medium-sized; J: TRBJ2-6; CDR3: CASSHDSISGANVLTF
V: TRBV28; size: -; J: TRBJ2-5; CDR3: CATFGQGESETQYF
V: TRBV7-3; size: -; J: TRBJ2-7; CDR3: CASSPLTGFHEQYF
V: TRBV20-1; size: -; J: TRBJ2-1; CDR3: CSATWIQLGSSYNEQFF
V: TRBV28; size: -; J: TRBJ2-1; CDR3: CASSRTYNEQFF
V: TRBV6-2/TRBV6-3; size: -; J: TRBJ2-7; CDR3: CASSYALAGGYEQYF
V: TRBV12-3/TRBV12-4; size: -; J: TRBJ2-5; CDR3: CASSQYSPQETQYF
V: TRBV7-9; size: -; J: TRBJ1-2; CDR3: CASSSNQGVYGYTF
V: TRBV29-1; size: -; J: TRBJ2-7; CDR3: CSVEVTYEQYF
V: TRBV6-6; size: -; J: TRBJ2-2; CDR3: CASTPGLAGHTGELFF
V: TRBV28; size: -; J: TRBJ1-5; CDR3: CASSRVFSNQPQHF
V: TRBV7-9; size: -; J: TRBJ1-1; CDR3: CASSSGHLNTEAFF
V: TRBV29-1; size: -; J: TRBJ2-1; CDR3: CSVEKWTSGRGYEQFF
V: TRBV29-1; size: -; J: TRBJ2-5; CDR3: CSVDGLAGDQETQYF
V: TRBV29-1; size: -; J: TRBJ2-1; CDR3: CSVNYRGENEQFF
V: TRBV10-3; size: -; J: TRBJ1-5; CDR3: CAISETDSNQPQHF
V: TRBV29-1; size: medium-sized; J: TRBJ2-7; CDR3: CSVESIKSYEQYF
V: TRBV10-3; size: -; J: TRBJ2-3; CDR3: CATWGQASTDTQYF
V: TRBV5-3; size: -; J: TRBJ2-7; CDR3: CARSLIPGTPPYEQYF
V: TRBV6-2/TRBV6-3; size: -; J: TRBJ2-4; CDR3: CASGQLRDIQYF
V: TRBV12-3/TRBV12-4; size: medium-sized; J: TRBJ1-1; CDR3: CASSLAETGPEEAFF
V: TRBV27; size: -; J: TRBJ2-1; CDR3: CASSLSGGAYNEQFF
V: TRBV9; size: -; J: TRBJ2-7; CDR3: CASSVGTYSYEQYF
V: TRBV19; size: -; J: TRBJ2-3; CDR3: CASSIVDTDTQYF
V: TRBV6-5; size: -; J: TRBJ2-7; CDR3: CASSSGGALYAEQYF
V: TRBV27; size: -; J: TRBJ2-7; CDR3: CASSLSLSYEQYF
V: TRBV28; size: -; J: TRBJ1-1; CDR3: CASSSGQGWPEAFF
V: TRBV27; size: -; J: TRBJ2-1; CDR3: CASSTQGGSYNEQFF
V: TRBV6-2/TRBV6-3; size: -; J: TRBJ2-6; CDR3: CASDSGANVLTF
V: TRBV12-3/TRBV12-4; size: -; J: TRBJ2-2; CDR3: CASRSGTDNTGELFF
V: TRBV18; size: -; J: TRBJ2-1; CDR3: CASSGGQETYNEQFF
V: TRBV3-1; size: -; J: TRBJ2-2; CDR3: CASSQYTGGKNTGELFF
V: TRBV7-3; size: medium-sized; J: TRBJ2-3; CDR3: CASSAGLFDTQYF
V: TRBV7-9; size: -; J: TRBJ1-2; CDR3: CASSFYPAGYTF
V: TRBV25-1; size: -; J: TRBJ2-3; CDR3: CASSASFSTDTQYF
V: TRBV19; size: -; J: TRBJ1-1; CDR3: CASKDVSVTEAFF
V: TRBV28; size: -; J: TRBJ2-7; CDR3: CASSFRLAGERSEQYF
V: TRBV4-1; size: -; J: TRBJ2-7; CDR3: CASSQGVTQGNEQYF
V: TRBV20-1; size: -; J: TRBJ1-6; CDR3: CSARPTNSPLHF
V: TRBV28; size: -; J: TRBJ2-3; CDR3: CASSFLFSASGRALTDTQYF
V: TRBV5-1; size: -; J: TRBJ2-7; CDR3: CASSTAGTGNYEQYF
V: TRBV12-3/TRBV12-4; size: -; J: TRBJ2-2; CDR3: CASSLVAGANTGELFF